This entry is about one T cell receptor beta chain. Its antigen is not identified. This entry comes from a study of vaccination and CD4 T cells after COVID-19. Background on the study: The convalescents were made up of six males and four females, two of whom were Hispanic.

The germline V gene has CDR1 DFQATT and CDR2 SNEGSKA (reference sequence). V shed 4 bases and J shed 3 bases, with 16 bases lying between them. The length of the CDR3 is 15 residues. Treatment: roughly ten-day PBMC culture with coronavirus spike peptide pools or control peptides (ViraFEST assay). The medium had half its volume replaced with fresh IL-2 medium on days 3 and 7. The Oncomine TCR Beta short-read assay sequenced DNA from cultured CD4+ T cells. TCRdb used MiXCR to reprocess the PCR reads, holding one entry per CDR3 protein. Of more than 20,000 distinct CDR3 sequences listed, under 55% are singletons.

The clonotype originates from a human donor who had recovered from COVID-19. This chain connects TRBV20-1 to TRBJ2-1; maybe TRBD2 (6 bases). The material sequenced was CD4+ T cells from blood, cultured in vitro. The CDR3 reads CSAIGGSTGYNEQFF. The CDR3 DNA reads TGCAGTGCTATTGGGGGGAGCACTGGCTACAATGAGCAGTTCTTC.